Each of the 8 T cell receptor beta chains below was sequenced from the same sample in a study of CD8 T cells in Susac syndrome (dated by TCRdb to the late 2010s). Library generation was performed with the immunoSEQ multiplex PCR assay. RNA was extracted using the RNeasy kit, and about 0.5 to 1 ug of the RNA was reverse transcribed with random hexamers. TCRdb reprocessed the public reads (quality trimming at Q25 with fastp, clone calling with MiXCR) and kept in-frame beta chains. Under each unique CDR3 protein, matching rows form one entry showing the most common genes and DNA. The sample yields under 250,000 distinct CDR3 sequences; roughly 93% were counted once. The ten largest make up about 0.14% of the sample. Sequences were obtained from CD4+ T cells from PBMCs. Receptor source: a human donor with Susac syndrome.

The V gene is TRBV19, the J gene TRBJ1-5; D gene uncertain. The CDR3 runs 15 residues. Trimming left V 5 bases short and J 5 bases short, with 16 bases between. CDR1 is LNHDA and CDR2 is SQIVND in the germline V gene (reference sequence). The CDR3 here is CASSPVAGPHQPQHF. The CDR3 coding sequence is TGTGCCAGTAGTCCCGTTGCCGGGCCTCATCAGCCCCAGCATTTT.

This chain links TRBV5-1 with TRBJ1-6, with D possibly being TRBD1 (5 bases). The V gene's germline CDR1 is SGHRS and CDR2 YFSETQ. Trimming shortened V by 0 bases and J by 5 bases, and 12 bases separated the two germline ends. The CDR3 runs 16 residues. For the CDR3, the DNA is TGCGCCAGCAGCTTGGCGTCCGGGACTGATAATTCACCCCTCCACTTT. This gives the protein CASSLASGTDNSPLHF. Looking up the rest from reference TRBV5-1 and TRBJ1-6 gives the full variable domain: KAGVTQTPRYLIKTRGQQVTLSCSPISGHRSVSWYQQTPGQGLQFLFEYFSETQRNKGNFPGRFSGRQFSNSRSEMNVSTLELGDSALYLCASSLASGTDNSPLHFGNGTRLTVT.

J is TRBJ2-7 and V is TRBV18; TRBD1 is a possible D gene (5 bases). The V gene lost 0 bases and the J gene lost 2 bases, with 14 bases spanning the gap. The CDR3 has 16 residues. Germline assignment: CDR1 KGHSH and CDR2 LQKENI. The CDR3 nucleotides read TGTGCCAGCTCACCACCGGGGCAGGGATCCCCCTACGAGCAGTACTTC. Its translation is CASSPPGQGSPYEQYF.

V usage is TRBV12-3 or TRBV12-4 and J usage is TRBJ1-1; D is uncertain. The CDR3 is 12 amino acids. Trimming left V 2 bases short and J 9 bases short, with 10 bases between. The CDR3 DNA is TGTGCCAGCAGTTTAATTTACCACCAAGCTTTCTTT. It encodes CASSLIYHQAFF.

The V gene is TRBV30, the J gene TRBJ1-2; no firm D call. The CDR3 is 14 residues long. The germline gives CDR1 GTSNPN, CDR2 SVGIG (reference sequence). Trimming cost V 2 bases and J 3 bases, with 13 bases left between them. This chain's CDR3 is CAWSNEIFDYGYTF. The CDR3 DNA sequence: TGTGCCTGGAGTAACGAGATCTTCGACTATGGCTACACCTTC. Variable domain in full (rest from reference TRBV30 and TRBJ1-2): SQTIHQWPATLVQPVGSPLSLECTVEGTSNPNLYWYRQAAGRGLQLLFYSVGIGQISSEVPQNLSASRPQDRQFILSSKKLLLSDSGFYLCAWSNEIFDYGYTFGSGTRLTVV.

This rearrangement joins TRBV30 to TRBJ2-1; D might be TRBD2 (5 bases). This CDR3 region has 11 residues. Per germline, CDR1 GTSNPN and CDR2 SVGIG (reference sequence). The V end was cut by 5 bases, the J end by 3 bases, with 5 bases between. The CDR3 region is CAWGGYNEQFF. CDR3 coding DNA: TGTGCCTGGGGAGGCTACAATGAGCAGTTCTTC.

CDR3 nucleotides: TGTGCCAGCAGCCTAGGGGCCACGAACACTGAAGCTTTCTTT. It specifies CASSLGATNTEAFF. This rearrangement joins TRBV7-3 to TRBJ1-1; TRBD1 is a possible D gene (5 bases). The germline gives CDR1 SGHTA, CDR2 FQGTGA. V was pared by 5 bases and J by 1 base, with 11 bases between. The CDR3 loop spans 14 amino acids.

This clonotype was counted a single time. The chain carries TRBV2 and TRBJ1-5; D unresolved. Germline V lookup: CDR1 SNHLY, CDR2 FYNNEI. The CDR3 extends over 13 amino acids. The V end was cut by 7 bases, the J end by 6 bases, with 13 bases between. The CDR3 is CASKLLGVQPQHF. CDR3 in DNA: TGTGCCAGCAAGCTCCTCGGTGTTCAGCCCCAGCATTTT.